The TCR beta chain under discussion was sequenced for a study of blood T cell repertoires in COVID-19. Cohort placement rested on clinical history that participants reported themselves. Two negative PCRs, clearance, or symptom resolution had been documented for recovered Cohort 3 donors. This clone occurred a few times. V was clipped by 3 bases and J by 1 base; unmatched bases: 6. Germline V CDR1 and CDR2: LNHDA, SQIVND (reference sequence). The CDR3 runs 16 residues. Methods used by the authors: Estimation of nucleated cell counts was performed using reference gene primer amplification. Measured with immunoSEQ multiplex PCR; TCRdb has only the in-frame clones, and not every one. That table furnishes V, J and clone size, whereas the DNA furnished D and trimming. The sample includes about 250,000 clones, 85% to 90% seen only once; the top ten take around 15%.

The rearrangement uses TRBV19 and TRBJ1-5, with 7 bases lining up with TRBD1. The sample consisted of PBMCs or T cells enriched from blood (not recorded which). The TCR originated in a young man who had recovered from COVID-19. The CDR3 loop reads CASSMLPGQSNQPQHF. The CDR3 region has the DNA TGTGCCAGTAGTATGCTTCCGGGACAGAGCAATCAGCCCCAGCATTTT.